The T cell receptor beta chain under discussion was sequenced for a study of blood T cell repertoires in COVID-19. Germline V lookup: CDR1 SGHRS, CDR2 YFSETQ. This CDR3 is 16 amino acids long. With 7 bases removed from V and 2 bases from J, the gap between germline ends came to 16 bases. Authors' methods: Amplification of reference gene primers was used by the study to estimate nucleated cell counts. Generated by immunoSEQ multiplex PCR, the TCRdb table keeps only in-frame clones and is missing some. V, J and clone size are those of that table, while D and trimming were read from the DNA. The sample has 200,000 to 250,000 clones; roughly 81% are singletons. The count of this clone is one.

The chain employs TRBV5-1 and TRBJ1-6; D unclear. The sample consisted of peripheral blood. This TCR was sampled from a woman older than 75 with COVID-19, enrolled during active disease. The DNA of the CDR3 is TGCGCCAGCGGATCCTCGCCAGACACCTATAATTCACCCCTCCACTTT. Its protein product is CASGSSPDTYNSPLHF.